These 10 T cell receptor beta chains share one sample of origin, sequenced in a study of blood T cell repertoires in COVID-19 (dated by TCRdb to about 2020). Libraries were prepared through the immunoSEQ multiplex PCR assay. TCRdb limited this immuneACCESS table to in-frame rearrangements with V and J called. A share of clones is missing; checked studies link under half to unresolved V genes, and the rest is unexplained. This sample lists more than 250,000 clones; approximately 83% were detected once. Roughly 2% of the sample belongs to the ten largest clones. Sequencing used PBMCs or T cells enriched from blood (not recorded which). All receptors derive from a man aged 25 to 45 who had recovered from COVID-19.

This clone was observed a single time. This sequence joins TRBV2 and TRBJ1-1; D uncertain. The ends were cut back, 2 bases at V and 6 bases at J, with 10 bases in the middle. The CDR3 has 13 residues. From germline, CDR1 is SNHLY and CDR2 FYNNEI. The CDR3 coding sequence is TGTGCCAGCAGTGAATATAGTGTCGCTGAAGCTTTCTTT. It codes for CASSEYSVAEAFF. Looking up the rest from reference TRBV2 and TRBJ1-1 gives the full variable domain: EPEVTQTPSHQVTQMGQEVILRCVPISNHLYFYWYRQILGQKVEFLVSFYNNEISEKSEIFDDQFSVERPDGSNFTLKIRSTKLEDSAMYFCASSEYSVAEAFFGQGTRLTVV.

The CDR3 coding sequence is TGCGCCAGCAGCTTGGAGAGCTCCGGGTCACCCCTCCACTTT. Translation gives CASSLESSGSPLHF. The chain uses TRBV5-1 and TRBJ1-6; no reliable D call. The germline CDR1 and CDR2 sequences are SGHRS and YFSETQ. CDR3 length: 14 amino acids. Trimming cost V 0 bases and J 10 bases, with 11 bases left between them.

The V call is TRBV11-2, the J call TRBJ2-2, with 10 bases fitting TRBD2. This CDR3 region has 17 residues. V shed 1 base, J shed 1 base, and the junction held 3 bases outside the gene matches. The germline gives CDR1 SGHAT, CDR2 FQNNGV. Here the CDR3 DNA reads TGTGCCAGCAGCTTAGGGGCTAGCGGGGGGAACACCGGGGAGCTGTTTTTT. Encoded protein: CASSLGASGGNTGELFF.

Here the CDR3 DNA reads TGTGCCAGCAGTGATTTGCGGCAGGGTGGGGACTATGGCTACACCTTC. This sequence encodes CASSDLRQGGDYGYTF. The gene calls are TRBV2 and TRBJ1-2, with D possibly being TRBD1 (5 bases). With 3 bases removed from V and 3 bases from J, the gap between germline ends came to 17 bases. This CDR3 is 16 amino acids long. Germline assignment: CDR1 SNHLY and CDR2 FYNNEI.

This clone has more than one count but fewer than ten. The CDR3 DNA follows: TGTGCCAGTAGTATTGACGGGCAGGGGCAGTACTTC. Protein sequence: CASSIDGQGQYF. This chain links TRBV19 with TRBJ2-7; TRBD1 is a possible D gene (5 bases). Trimming took off 3 bases at V and 9 bases at J, with 12 bases between the two ends. Germline values: CDR1 LNHDA, CDR2 SQIVND (reference sequence). The CDR3 covers 12 residues. The full variable domain, rest sourced from reference TRBV19 and TRBJ2-7, is DGGITQSPKYLFRKEGQNVTLSCEQNLNHDAMYWYRQDPGQGLRLIYYSQIVNDFQKGDIAEGYSVSREKKESFPLTVTSAQKNPTAFYLCASSIDGQGQYFGPGTRLTVT.

The chain has TRBV6-5 and TRBJ1-1; TRBD1 matches 7 bases. The length of the CDR3 is 15 residues. V dropped 5 bases and J dropped 0; count of bases not matched to a gene: 6. Per germline, CDR1 MNHEY and CDR2 SVGAGI. As DNA, the CDR3 is TGTGCCAGCAGTAGAGGGGGCGTCTTGAACACTGAAGCTTTCTTT. It specifies CASSRGGVLNTEAFF.

The chain carries TRBV4-3 and TRBJ2-3; a possible D gene is TRBD1 (6 bases). The CDR3 runs 16 residues. V lost 0 bases to trimming and J lost 3 bases, with 13 bases between them. Germline CDR1 LGHNA, CDR2 YSLEER. Here the CDR3 reads CASSQDFRGRTDTQYF. CDR3 bases: TGCGCCAGCAGCCAAGATTTCAGGGGAAGGACAGATACGCAGTATTTT.

This sequence joins TRBV24-1 and TRBJ2-5; D gene uncertain. CDR3 length: 13 residues. V gave up 1 base and J gave up 5 bases, with 7 bases separating them. Germline CDR1 reads KGHDR; CDR2 reads SFDVKD. CDR3 DNA: TGTGCCACCAGTGATTTCCCTCCGGAGACCCAGTACTTC. Its translation: CATSDFPPETQYF.

DNA for the CDR3: TGTGCCAGCAGTGAACTTCGACGGGGTGAGCTCGAGCAGTACTTC. This sequence encodes CASSELRRGELEQYF. J is TRBJ2-7 and V is TRBV25-1, with a tentative D call TRBD2 (5 bases). CDR1 is MGHDK and CDR2 is SYGVNS in the germline V gene. This CDR3 region has 15 residues. V lost 2 bases, J lost 6 bases, and 17 bases lay in between.

The V call is TRBV13, the J call TRBJ2-6; no clear D. Germline loops: CDR1 PRHDT, CDR2 FYEKMQ (reference sequence). V lost 0 bases, J lost 2 bases, and 5 bases lay in between. This CDR3 is 15 amino acids long. CDR3 in amino acids: CASSLGQTGANVLTF. The CDR3 nucleotides are TGTGCCAGCAGCTTAGGACAGACTGGGGCCAACGTCCTGACTTTC. The complete variable domain, with remaining parts taken from reference TRBV13 and TRBJ2-6, reads AAGVIQSPRHLIKEKRETATLKCYPIPRHDTVYWYQQGPGQDPQFLISFYEKMQSDKGSIPDRFSAQQFSDYHSELNMSSLELGDSALYFCASSLGQTGANVLTFGAGSRLTVL.